Presented here are 23 T cell receptor beta chains from one specimen sequenced in a study of blood T cell repertoires in COVID-19. Using immunoSEQ multiplex PCR, the repertoire was profiled, and TCRdb retains in-frame clones only, with some absent. The table has more than 400,000 clones, about nine tenths seen once. Sequencing used PBMCs or T cells enriched from blood (not recorded which). Every receptor here comes from a woman aged 18-30 years who had recovered from COVID-19.

This sequence joins TRBV3-1 (or the pseudogene TRBV3-2) and TRBJ1-2, with D possibly TRBD1 on 5 matching bases. CDR1 LGHDT and CDR2 YNNKEL come from the germline V gene (reference sequence). This CDR3 is 16 amino acids long. Trimming left V 5 bases short and J 6 bases short, with 22 bases between. This CDR3 reads CASSVYGSEGPDGYTF. CDR3 in DNA: TGTGCCAGCAGCGTTTACGGGTCGGAGGGACCGGATGGCTACACCTTC.

This sequence joins TRBV7-2 and TRBJ1-3; D might be TRBD1 (5 bases). This CDR3 region has 18 residues. Germline V gives CDR1 SGHTA, CDR2 FQGNSA. V was pared by 1 base and J by 2 bases, with 18 bases between. The CDR3 region is CASSLGTVTGGTGNTIYF. The CDR3 DNA is TGTGCCAGCAGCTTAGGCACTGTCACTGGGGGGACTGGAAACACCATATATTTT.

The chain uses TRBV13 and TRBJ2-4; the match to TRBD2 covers 9 bases. V lost 2 bases and J lost 1; bases outside the gene matches: 9. Germline CDR1 and CDR2: PRHDT and FYEKMQ (reference sequence). CDR3 length: 18 residues. The CDR3 DNA reads TGTGCCAGCAGCTTAACGGCGGGGGGGCAATGGGCCAAAAACATTCAGTACTTC. Translating gives CASSLTAGGQWAKNIQYF.

The chain employs TRBV2 and TRBJ2-5, with D hard to call. This CDR3 spans 13 amino acids. V lost 4 bases to trimming and J lost 5 bases, with 11 bases between them. Germline-derived CDR1 and CDR2 are SNHLY and FYNNEI. The DNA of the CDR3 is TGTGCCAGCAGTGGTACAGCCCGGGAGACCCAGTACTTC. This codes for CASSGTARETQYF.

This sequence joins TRBV24-1 and TRBJ1-1; possibly TRBD1 for D (5 bases). V was cut by 8 bases and J by 1 base, with 16 bases left in between. The CDR3 contains 15 residues. CDR1 KGHDR and CDR2 SFDVKD come from the germline V gene. CDR3 protein: CATNPQGCPNTEAFF. DNA of the CDR3: TGTGCCACCAATCCCCAGGGTTGCCCGAACACTGAAGCTTTCTTT.

The chain employs TRBV7-2 and TRBJ2-5; 7 bases are a match to TRBD2. The CDR3 contains 16 residues. Germline trimming cut 1 base from V and 2 bases from J; bases unmatched to any gene: 7. Germline lookup yields CDR1 SGHTA and CDR2 FQGNSA. This CDR3 is CASSLGVLAMQETQYF. CDR3 DNA: TGTGCCAGCAGCTTAGGGGTACTAGCGATGCAAGAGACCCAGTACTTC. Filled out from reference TRBV7-2 and TRBJ2-5, the complete variable domain reads GAGVSQSPSNKVTEKGKDVELRCDPISGHTALYWYRQSLGQGLEFLIYFQGNSAPDKSGLPSDRFSAERTGGSVSTLTIQRTQQEDSAVYLCASSLGVLAMQETQYFGPGTRLLVL.

This clone was counted once. This chain connects TRBV5-4 to TRBJ1-1; D may be TRBD1 (6 bases). Germline values: CDR1 SGHNT, CDR2 YYREEE (reference sequence). This CDR3 is built from 15 residues. V lost 0 bases and J 9 bases, leaving 18 bases between the germline ends. The CDR3 nucleotides are TGTGCCAGCAGCTTGGGCCTCAACCAGGGGTCCCAAGCTTTCTTT. It is translated as CASSLGLNQGSQAFF. Full variable domain (remainder filled in from reference TRBV5-4 and TRBJ1-1): ETGVTQSPTHLIKTRGQQVTLRCSSQSGHNTVSWYQQALGQGPQFIFQYYREEENGRGNFPPRFSGLQFPNYSSELNVNALELDDSALYLCASSLGLNQGSQAFFGQGTRLTVV.

The chain joins TRBV4-1 to TRBJ1-6; the D is unclear. The CDR3 extends over 16 amino acids. Trimming removed 1 base at V and 5 bases at J, with 12 bases between. Germline V gene sequence: CDR1 MGHRA, CDR2 YSYEKL. The CDR3 DNA sequence: TGCGCCAGCAGCCAAGCACACGTAGCTGATAATTCACCCCTCCACTTT. The encoded protein is CASSQAHVADNSPLHF.

V is TRBV5-1 and J is TRBJ2-1; 9 bases map to TRBD1. The germline CDR1 and CDR2 sequences are SGHRS and YFSETQ. J gave up 9 bases and V 5 bases, and 9 bases lay outside the gene matches. The CDR3 runs 14 residues. The CDR3 reads CASSIGTGRGEQFF. The CDR3 DNA reads as TGCGCCAGCAGTATCGGGACAGGGAGAGGTGAGCAGTTCTTC.

Comments on this clone: Other DNA sequences in this specimen translate into the identical CDR3. V usage is TRBV4-1 and J usage is TRBJ2-2; D is possibly TRBD2 (7 bases). The CDR3 extends over 14 amino acids. Per the germline V gene, CDR1 is MGHRA and CDR2 is YSYEKL. V was shortened by 6 bases and J by 2 bases, with 10 bases between the two germline ends. The CDR3 reads CASRRGPNTGELFF. The CDR3 DNA follows: TGCGCCAGCAGGCGGGGGCCTAACACCGGGGAGCTGTTTTTT.

This rearrangement joins TRBV6-6 to TRBJ2-2, with a weak D call TRBD2 (5 bases). Trimming pared 0 bases from V and 5 bases from J, leaving 13 bases between. CDR3 length: 16 amino acids. CDR1 MNHNY and CDR2 SVGAGI come from the germline V gene (reference sequence). The CDR3 reads CASSYSAGERTGELFF. The CDR3 DNA sequence: TGTGCCAGCAGTTACTCAGCCGGGGAAAGGACCGGGGAGCTGTTTTTT.

This chain uses TRBV5-6 with TRBJ2-5; 11 bases align to TRBD2. Unmatched junction bases numbered 1, after V lost 0 bases and J lost 0 bases. This CDR3 contains 16 residues. Germline CDR1 SGHDT, CDR2 YYEEEE. CDR3 nucleotide sequence: TGTGCCAGCAGCTTGGAGACTAGCGGGGACCAAGAGACCCAGTACTTC. It is translated as CASSLETSGDQETQYF.

This clone has only one observation. The V call is TRBV11-2, the J call TRBJ2-7; maybe TRBD2 (5 bases). Trimming cost V 3 bases and J 2 bases, with 11 bases left between them. Germline V gives CDR1 SGHAT, CDR2 FQNNGV. This CDR3 has 14 amino acids. The CDR3 protein is CASSFRRDTYEQYF. The CDR3 DNA reads as TGTGCCAGCAGCTTCCGACGGGATACCTACGAGCAGTACTTC. The full variable domain, with the rest looked up from reference TRBV11-2 and TRBJ2-7, is EAGVAQSPRYKIIEKRQSVAFWCNPISGHATLYWYQQILGQGPKLLIQFQNNGVVDDSQLPKDRFSAERLKGVDSTLKIQPAKLEDSAVYLCASSFRRDTYEQYFGPGTRLTVT.

This clone was observed a handful of times. The chain carries TRBV6-5 and TRBJ1-1; 7 bases align to TRBD1. The CDR3 consists of 15 residues. V was pared by 7 bases and J by 5 bases, with 13 bases of the junction left unmatched. In germline, CDR1 is MNHEY, CDR2 SVGAGI. CDR3 DNA sequence: TGTGCCAGCATTTTGACAGGGTCCATGGTTACTGAAGCTTTCTTT. This translates into CASILTGSMVTEAFF.

The chain carries TRBV3-1 (or the pseudogene TRBV3-2) and TRBJ1-1; D possibly corresponds to TRBD1 (5 bases). CDR3 length equals 17 residues. The V end was cut by 1 base, the J end by 2 bases, with 17 bases between. Germline CDR1 LGHDT, CDR2 YNNKEL (reference sequence). The DNA of the CDR3 is TGTGCCAGCAGCCAAGGGAGGGGATTGGGCCTCAACACTGAAGCTTTCTTT. This codes for CASSQGRGLGLNTEAFF.

This clone appeared a few times. The genes are TRBV28 and TRBJ1-6; TRBD1 is a possible D gene (5 bases). The V and J ends lost 6 bases and 10 bases respectively, with 19 bases between them. Germline CDR1 MDHEN, CDR2 SYDVKM. This CDR3 is 15 amino acids long. The DNA for the CDR3 is TGTGCCAGCAGGGGGGAGTCCTCTCGGGGGTCACCCCTCCACTTT. It translates to CASRGESSRGSPLHF.

V and J are TRBV30 and TRBJ2-5, with 12 bases fitting TRBD2. CDR1 is GTSNPN and CDR2 is SVGIG in the germline V gene (reference sequence). V was clipped by 1 base and J by 2 bases; unmatched bases: 8. The CDR3 consists of 17 residues. In DNA, the CDR3 is TGTGCCTGGAGTGGAGGGAGACTAGCGGGGGAACAAGAGACCCAGTACTTC. Amino acid sequence: CAWSGGRLAGEQETQYF.

The chain couples TRBV10-1 to TRBJ2-7; 8 bases align to TRBD1. The length of the CDR3 is 12 residues. Germline V gene lookup returns CDR1 WNHNN and CDR2 SYGVQD (reference sequence). Trimming removed 4 bases from V and 5 bases from J; junction bases left unmatched: 1. The CDR3: CASSGTGNEQYF. Here the CDR3 DNA reads TGCGCCAGCAGTGGGACAGGGAACGAGCAGTACTTC.

The V call is TRBV5-1, the J call TRBJ1-3; no firm D call. V shed 1 base and J shed 4 bases, with 18 bases lying between them. This CDR3 spans 17 amino acids. Per germline, CDR1 SGHRS and CDR2 YFSETQ. The chain's CDR3 is CASSLSPGEVAGNTIYF. The CDR3 DNA is TGCGCCAGCAGCTTGTCCCCGGGAGAAGTGGCGGGAAACACCATATATTTT. Filled out from reference TRBV5-1 and TRBJ1-3, the complete variable domain reads KAGVTQTPRYLIKTRGQQVTLSCSPISGHRSVSWYQQTPGQGLQFLFEYFSETQRNKGNFPGRFSGRQFSNSRSEMNVSTLELGDSALYLCASSLSPGEVAGNTIYFGEGSWLTVV.

V usage is TRBV5-1 and J usage is TRBJ2-2, with TRBD2 identical over 7 bases. Looked up from germline, CDR1 is SGHRS and CDR2 is YFSETQ. CDR3 length equals 15 residues. V was pared by 4 bases and J by 3 bases, with 6 bases of the junction left unmatched. The CDR3 loop is CASSTGSGDTGELFF. The CDR3 DNA reads TGCGCCAGCAGCACCGGGAGCGGGGACACCGGGGAGCTGTTTTTT.

This chain joins TRBV6-6 and TRBJ2-2; TRBD1 might be the D (5 bases). V was shortened by 6 bases and J by 4 bases, with 18 bases between the two germline ends. Germline V CDR1 and CDR2: MNHNY, SVGAGI (reference sequence). The CDR3 runs 16 residues. The CDR3 DNA sequence: TGTGCCAGCAGACCCTCCTCAGGGTGGATCACCGGGGAGCTGTTTTTT. Its protein product is CASRPSSGWITGELFF.

The rearrangement joins TRBV5-6 to TRBJ2-4; 10 bases align to TRBD2. The V gene's germline CDR1 is SGHDT and CDR2 YYEEEE. V shed 2 bases and J 7 bases; nucleotides not matched to a gene: 6. CDR3 length equals 15 residues. CDR3 bases: TGTGCCAGCAGCTTATCCCTAGCGGGGGCGAACATTCAGTACTTC. This codes for CASSLSLAGANIQYF.

This clone was detected only a few times. The chain combines TRBV7-9 with TRBJ1-2, with D unresolved. Trimming removed 11 bases at V and 1 base at J, with 11 bases between. CDR1 SEHNR and CDR2 FQNEAQ come from the germline V gene (reference sequence). The CDR3 has 12 amino acids. DNA for the CDR3: TGTGCCGCTGAGGGTTATAACTATGGCTACACCTTC. It is translated as CAAEGYNYGYTF.